Included here is one TCR beta chain sequence, with context. This specimen comes from a study of blood T cell repertoires in COVID-19. The CDR3 totals 16 residues. Germline CDR1 and CDR2: MNHNS and SASEGT. V lost 1 base, J lost 6 bases, and 11 bases stayed unmatched. Some clones are missing from TCRdb's copy, which holds only in-frame ones; the method was immunoSEQ multiplex PCR. The sample lists about 160,000 clones; 82% were seen once. The sequenced material came from peripheral blood. This TCR came from a woman aged 40 to 50 with COVID-19, enrolled during active disease. The V and J genes are TRBV6-1 and TRBJ1-2; TRBD1 aligns across 7 bases. This CDR3 reads CASSEVRGRGSHGYTF. The CDR3, as DNA: TGTGCCAGCAGTGAAGTTCGGGGCAGGGGGTCTCATGGCTACACCTTC.